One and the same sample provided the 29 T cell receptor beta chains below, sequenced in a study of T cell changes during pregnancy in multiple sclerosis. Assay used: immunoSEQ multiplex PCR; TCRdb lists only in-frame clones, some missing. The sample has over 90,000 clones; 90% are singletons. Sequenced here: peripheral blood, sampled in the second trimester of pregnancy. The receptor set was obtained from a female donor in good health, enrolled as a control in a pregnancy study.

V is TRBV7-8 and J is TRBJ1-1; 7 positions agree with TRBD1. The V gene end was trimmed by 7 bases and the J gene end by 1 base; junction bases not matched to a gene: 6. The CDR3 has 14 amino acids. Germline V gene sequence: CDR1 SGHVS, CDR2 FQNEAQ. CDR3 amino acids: CASKTDRTNTEAFF. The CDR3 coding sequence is TGTGCCAGCAAAACGGACAGGACGAACACTGAAGCTTTCTTT.

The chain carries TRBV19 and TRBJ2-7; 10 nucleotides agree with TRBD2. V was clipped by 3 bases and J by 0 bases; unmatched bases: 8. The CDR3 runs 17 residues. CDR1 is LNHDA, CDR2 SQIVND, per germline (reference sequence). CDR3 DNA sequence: TGTGCCAGTAGTATCGGCCTAGCGGGAGCCTCCTCCTACGAGCAGTACTTC. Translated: CASSIGLAGASSYEQYF.

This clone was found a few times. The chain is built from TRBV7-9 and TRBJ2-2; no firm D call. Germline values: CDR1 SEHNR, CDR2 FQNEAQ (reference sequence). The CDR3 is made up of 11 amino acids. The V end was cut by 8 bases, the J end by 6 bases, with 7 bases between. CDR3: CASFVPGELFF. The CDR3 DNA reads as TGTGCCAGCTTCGTTCCCGGGGAGCTGTTTTTT.

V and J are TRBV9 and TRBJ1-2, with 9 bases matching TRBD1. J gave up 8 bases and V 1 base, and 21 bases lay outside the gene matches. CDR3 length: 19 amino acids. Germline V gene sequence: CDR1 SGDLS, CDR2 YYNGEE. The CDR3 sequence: CASSVFSGTGPRGVSGYTF. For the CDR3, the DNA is TGTGCCAGCAGCGTATTTTCTGGGACAGGGCCTAGGGGGGTAAGCGGCTACACCTTC.

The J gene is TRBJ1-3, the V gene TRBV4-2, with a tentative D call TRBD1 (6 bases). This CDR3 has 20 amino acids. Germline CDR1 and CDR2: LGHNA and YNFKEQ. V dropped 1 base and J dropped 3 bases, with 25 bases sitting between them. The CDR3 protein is CASSQVIRGAGAPVGNTIYF. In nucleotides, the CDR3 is TGTGCCAGCAGCCAAGTTATAAGGGGCGCAGGGGCTCCAGTTGGAAACACCATATATTTT.

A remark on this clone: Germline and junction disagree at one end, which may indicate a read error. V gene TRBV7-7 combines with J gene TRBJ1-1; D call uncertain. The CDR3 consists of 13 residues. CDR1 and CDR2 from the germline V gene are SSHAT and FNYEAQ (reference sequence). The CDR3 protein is CASSLAPETEAFF. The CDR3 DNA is TGTGCTAGCAGCTTAGCGCCGGAGACTGAAGCTTTCTTT.

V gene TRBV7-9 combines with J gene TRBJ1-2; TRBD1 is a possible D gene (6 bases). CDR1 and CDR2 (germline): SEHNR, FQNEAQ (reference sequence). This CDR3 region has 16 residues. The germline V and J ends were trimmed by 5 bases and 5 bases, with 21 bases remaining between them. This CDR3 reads CASSAGGQVALYGYTF. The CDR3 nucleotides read TGTGCCAGCAGCGCGGGGGGGCAGGTTGCCTTGTATGGCTACACCTTC.

The CDR3 loop is CASSPTPDRVETQYF. The CDR3 DNA reads TGTGCCAGTAGCCCCACCCCGGACAGGGTCGAGACCCAGTACTTC. The chain has TRBV19 and TRBJ2-5; 8 nucleotides line up with TRBD1. V lost 6 bases to trimming and J lost 5 bases; unmatched junction nucleotides: 11. This CDR3 is 15 amino acids long. Germline assignment: CDR1 LNHDA and CDR2 SQIVND (reference sequence). Combining the CDR3 with reference TRBV19 and TRBJ2-5 gives the whole variable domain DGGITQSPKYLFRKEGQNVTLSCEQNLNHDAMYWYRQDPGQGLRLIYYSQIVNDFQKGDIAEGYSVSREKKESFPLTVTSAQKNPTAFYLCASSPTPDRVETQYFGPGTRLLVL.

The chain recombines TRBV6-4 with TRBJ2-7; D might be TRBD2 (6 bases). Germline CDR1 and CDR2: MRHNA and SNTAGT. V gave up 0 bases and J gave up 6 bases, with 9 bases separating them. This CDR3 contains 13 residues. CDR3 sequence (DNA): TGTGCCAGCAGTGACTCGATGGGGGGCGAGCAGTACTTC. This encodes CASSDSMGGEQYF.

The chain's CDR3 is CASSQVQEDNQPQHF. Written as DNA, the CDR3 is TGCGCCAGCAGCCAAGTTCAGGAGGACAATCAGCCCCAGCATTTT. This chain joins TRBV4-1 and TRBJ1-5, with unresolved D. Trimming pared 1 base from V and 3 bases from J, leaving 10 bases between. CDR1 is MGHRA and CDR2 is YSYEKL in the germline V gene. This CDR3 spans 15 amino acids.

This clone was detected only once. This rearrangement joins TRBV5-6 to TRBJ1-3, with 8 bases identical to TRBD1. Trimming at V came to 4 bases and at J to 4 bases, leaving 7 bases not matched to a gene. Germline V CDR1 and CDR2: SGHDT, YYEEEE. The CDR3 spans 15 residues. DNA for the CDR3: TGTGCCAGCAGCCTGACAGGGGAGGGAGGAAACACCATATATTTT. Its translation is CASSLTGEGGNTIYF. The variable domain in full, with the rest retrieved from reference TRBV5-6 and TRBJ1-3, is DAGVTQSPTHLIKTRGQQVTLRCSPKSGHDTVSWYQQALGQGPQFIFQYYEEEERQRGNFPDRFSGHQFPNYSSELNVNALLLGDSALYLCASSLTGEGGNTIYFGEGSWLTVV.

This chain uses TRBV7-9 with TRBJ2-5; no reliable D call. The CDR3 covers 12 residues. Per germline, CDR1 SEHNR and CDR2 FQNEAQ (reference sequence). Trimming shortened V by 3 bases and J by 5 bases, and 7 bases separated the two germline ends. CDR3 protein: CASSFGEETQYF. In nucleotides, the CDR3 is TGTGCCAGCAGCTTCGGTGAGGAGACCCAGTACTTC.

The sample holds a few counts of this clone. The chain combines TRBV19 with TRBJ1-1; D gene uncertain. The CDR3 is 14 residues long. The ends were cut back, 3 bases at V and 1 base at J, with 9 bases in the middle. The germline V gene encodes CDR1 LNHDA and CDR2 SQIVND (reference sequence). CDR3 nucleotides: TGTGCCAGTAGTATGAGGGTAACGAACACTGAAGCTTTCTTT. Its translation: CASSMRVTNTEAFF.

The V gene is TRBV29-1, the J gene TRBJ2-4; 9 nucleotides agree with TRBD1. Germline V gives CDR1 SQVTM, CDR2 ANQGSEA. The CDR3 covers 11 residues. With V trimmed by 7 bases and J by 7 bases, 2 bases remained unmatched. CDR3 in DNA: TGCAGCGCCGGACAGGGGAACATTCAGTACTTC. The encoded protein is CSAGQGNIQYF. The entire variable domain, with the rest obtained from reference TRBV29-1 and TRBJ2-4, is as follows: SAVISQKPSRDICQRGTSLTIQCQVDSQVTMMFWYRQQPGQSLTLIATANQGSEATYESGFVIDKFPISRPNLTFSTLTVSNMSPEDSSIYLCSAGQGNIQYFGAGTRLSVL.

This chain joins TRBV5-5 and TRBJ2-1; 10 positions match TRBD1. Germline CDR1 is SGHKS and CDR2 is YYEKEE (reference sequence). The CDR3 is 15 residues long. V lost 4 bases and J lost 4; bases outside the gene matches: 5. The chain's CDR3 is CASSLGTGVYNEQFF. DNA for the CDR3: TGTGCCAGCAGCCTTGGGACAGGGGTATACAATGAGCAGTTCTTC. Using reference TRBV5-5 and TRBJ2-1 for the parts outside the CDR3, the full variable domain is DAGVTQSPTHLIKTRGQQVTLRCSPISGHKSVSWYQQVLGQGPQFIFQYYEKEERGRGNFPDRFSARQFPNYSSELNVNALLLGDSALYLCASSLGTGVYNEQFFGPGTRLTVL.

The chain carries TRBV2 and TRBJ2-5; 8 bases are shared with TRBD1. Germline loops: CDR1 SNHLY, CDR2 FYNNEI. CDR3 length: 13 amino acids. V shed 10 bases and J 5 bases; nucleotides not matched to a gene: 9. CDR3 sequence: CAIKTGGQETQYF. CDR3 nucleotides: TGTGCCATAAAAACAGGGGGGCAGGAGACCCAGTACTTC.

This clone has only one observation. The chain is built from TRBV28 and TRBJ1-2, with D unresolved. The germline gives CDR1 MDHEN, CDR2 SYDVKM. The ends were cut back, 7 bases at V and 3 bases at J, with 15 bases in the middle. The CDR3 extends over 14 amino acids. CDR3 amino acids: CASTHPERDYGYTF. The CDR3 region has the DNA TGTGCCAGCACTCATCCCGAAAGAGACTATGGCTACACCTTC.

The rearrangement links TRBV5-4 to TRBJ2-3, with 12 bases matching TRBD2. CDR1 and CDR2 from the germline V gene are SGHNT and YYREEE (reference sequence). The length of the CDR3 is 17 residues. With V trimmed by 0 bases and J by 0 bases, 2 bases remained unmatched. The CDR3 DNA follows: TGTGCCAGCAGCTTGGGACTAGCGGGAGCTAGCACAGATACGCAGTATTTT. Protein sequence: CASSLGLAGASTDTQYF.

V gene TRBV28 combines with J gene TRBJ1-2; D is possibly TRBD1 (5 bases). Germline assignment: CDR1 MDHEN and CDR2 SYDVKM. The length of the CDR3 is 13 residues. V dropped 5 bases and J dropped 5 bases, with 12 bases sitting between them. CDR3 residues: CASSPGGGYGYTF. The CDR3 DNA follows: TGTGCCAGCAGTCCCGGGGGGGGGTATGGCTACACCTTC.

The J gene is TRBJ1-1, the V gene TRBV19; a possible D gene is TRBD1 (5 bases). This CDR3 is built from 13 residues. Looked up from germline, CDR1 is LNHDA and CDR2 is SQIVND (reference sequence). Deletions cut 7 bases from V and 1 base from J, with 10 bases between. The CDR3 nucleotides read TGTGCCAGTACCCTAGGGGAGAACACTGAAGCTTTCTTT. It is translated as CASTLGENTEAFF.

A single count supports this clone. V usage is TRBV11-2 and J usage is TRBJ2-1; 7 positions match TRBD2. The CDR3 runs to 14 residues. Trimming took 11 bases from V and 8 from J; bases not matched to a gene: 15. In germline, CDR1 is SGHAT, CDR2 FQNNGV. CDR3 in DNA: TGTGCCGTTCGTGGGGAGGGCCGGAGCTATGAGCAGTTCTTC. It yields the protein CAVRGEGRSYEQFF.

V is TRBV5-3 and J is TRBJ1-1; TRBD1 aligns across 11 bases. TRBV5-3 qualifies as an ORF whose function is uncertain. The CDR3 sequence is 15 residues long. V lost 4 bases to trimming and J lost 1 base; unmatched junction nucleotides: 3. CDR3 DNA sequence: TGTGCCAGAAGCGGGGACAGGGGGGGGAACACTGAAGCTTTCTTT. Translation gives CARSGDRGGNTEAFF.

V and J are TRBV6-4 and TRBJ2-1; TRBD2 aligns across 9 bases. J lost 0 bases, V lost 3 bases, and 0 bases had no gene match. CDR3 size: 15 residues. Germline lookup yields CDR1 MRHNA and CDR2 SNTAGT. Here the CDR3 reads CASSERGGSYNEQFF. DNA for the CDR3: TGTGCCAGCAGTGAGCGGGGGGGCTCCTACAATGAGCAGTTCTTC.

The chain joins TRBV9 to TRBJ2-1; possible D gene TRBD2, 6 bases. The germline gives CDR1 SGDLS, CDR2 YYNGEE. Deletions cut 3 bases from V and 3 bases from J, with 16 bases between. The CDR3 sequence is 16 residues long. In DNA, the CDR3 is TGTGCCAGCAGCGCATGGGGGGAGGACTACTACAATGAGCAGTTCTTC. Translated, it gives CASSAWGEDYYNEQFF.

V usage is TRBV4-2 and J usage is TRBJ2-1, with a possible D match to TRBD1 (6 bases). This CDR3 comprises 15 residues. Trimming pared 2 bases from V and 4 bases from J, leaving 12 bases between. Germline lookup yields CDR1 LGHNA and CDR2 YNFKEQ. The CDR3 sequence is CASSQSRGPYNEQFF. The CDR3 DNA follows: TGTGCCAGCAGCCAATCCAGGGGACCTTACAATGAGCAGTTCTTC.

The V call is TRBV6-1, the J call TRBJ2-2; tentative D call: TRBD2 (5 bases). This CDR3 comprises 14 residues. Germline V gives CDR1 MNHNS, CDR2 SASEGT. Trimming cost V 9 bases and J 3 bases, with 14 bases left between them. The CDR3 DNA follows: TGTGCCAGTTCCGGACTGGGAGACACCGGGGAGCTGTTTTTT. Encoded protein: CASSGLGDTGELFF.

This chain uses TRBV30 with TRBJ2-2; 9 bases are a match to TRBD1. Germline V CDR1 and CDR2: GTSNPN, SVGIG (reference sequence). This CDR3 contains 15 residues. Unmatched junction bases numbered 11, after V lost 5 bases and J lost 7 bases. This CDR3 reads CAWLTGTGWNGELFF. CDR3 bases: TGTGCCTGGCTCACCGGGACAGGGTGGAACGGGGAGCTGTTTTTT.

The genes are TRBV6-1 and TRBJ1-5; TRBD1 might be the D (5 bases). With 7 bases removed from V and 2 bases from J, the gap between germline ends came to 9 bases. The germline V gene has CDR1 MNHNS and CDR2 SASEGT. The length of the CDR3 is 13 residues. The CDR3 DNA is TGTGCCAGCATCGGACAAGGCAATCAGCCCCAGCATTTT. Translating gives CASIGQGNQPQHF.

CDR3 nucleotide sequence: TGTGCCAGCAGTTTGACAGGGATCGGCGGGGAGCTGTTTTTT. Its protein is CASSLTGIGGELFF. The rearrangement joins TRBV6-1 to TRBJ2-2; 7 positions agree with TRBD1. CDR3 length: 14 amino acids. J was trimmed by 7 bases and V by 5 bases; bases with no gene match: 7. Germline loops: CDR1 MNHNS, CDR2 SASEGT.